One and the same sample provided the 30 T cell receptor beta chains below, sequenced in a study of blood T cell repertoires in COVID-19. Repertoires were generated with immunoSEQ multiplex PCR, while TCRdb's copy carries only in-frame clones and drops some. The table has about 140,000 clones, roughly four fifths seen once; the top ten hold 4%. Sequenced: peripheral blood. These receptors originate from a woman aged 55-70 years with acute or convalescent COVID-19.

About this clone itself: Distinct nucleotide sequences in the sample also encode this CDR3. This sequence joins TRBV7-2 and TRBJ2-7, with D unclear. Trimming took off 0 bases at V and 1 base at J, with 7 bases between the two ends. The CDR3 spans 14 residues. Germline V gene data show CDR1 as SGHTA and CDR2 as FQGNSA. CDR3 protein: CASSLAPSSYEQYF. CDR3 bases: TGTGCCAGCAGCTTAGCCCCTAGTTCCTACGAGCAGTACTTC. The whole variable domain, remainder taken from reference TRBV7-2 and TRBJ2-7, is GAGVSQSPSNKVTEKGKDVELRCDPISGHTALYWYRQSLGQGLEFLIYFQGNSAPDKSGLPSDRFSAERTGGSVSTLTIQRTQQEDSAVYLCASSLAPSSYEQYFGPGTRLTVT.

The chain recombines TRBV7-2 with TRBJ2-5, with a tentative D call TRBD1 (6 bases). V shed 0 bases and J shed 5 bases, with 13 bases lying between them. CDR3 length: 15 residues. The V gene's germline CDR1 is SGHTA and CDR2 FQGNSA. The CDR3 bases are TGTGCCAGCAGCTTAGCGAGGGGCAGGGGTGAGACCCAGTACTTC. This translates into CASSLARGRGETQYF.

About this clone itself: The same CDR3 is also encoded by other DNA sequences in this sample. The chain employs TRBV7-9 and TRBJ2-5; D gene ambiguous. The CDR3 loop spans 15 amino acids. Trimming pared 0 bases from V and 2 bases from J, leaving 10 bases between. The germline V gene has CDR1 SEHNR and CDR2 FQNEAQ (reference sequence). The DNA of the CDR3 is TGTGCCAGCAGCTTAGCGGGCACCGGACAAGAGACCCAGTACTTC. Amino acids: CASSLAGTGQETQYF.

This clone has only a few counts. In the same sample, other DNA sequences code for this CDR3. The V call is TRBV5-1, the J call TRBJ1-6, with a possible D match to TRBD1 (6 bases). Looked up from germline, CDR1 is SGHRS and CDR2 is YFSETQ. The ends were cut back, 3 bases at V and 5 bases at J, with 9 bases in the middle. The CDR3 consists of 14 residues. The CDR3 loop reads CASSSTGNNSPLHF. In DNA, the CDR3 is TGCGCCAGCAGCTCCACAGGGAATAATTCACCCCTCCACTTT.

The genes are TRBV25-1 and TRBJ2-2; D possibly corresponds to TRBD1 (6 bases). The germline CDR1 and CDR2 sequences are MGHDK and SYGVNS. Trimming took off 4 bases at V and 7 bases at J, with 22 bases between the two ends. CDR3 length: 17 residues. This CDR3 is CASSAWRIRGSVGELFF. CDR3 DNA: TGTGCCAGCAGTGCGTGGAGGATCAGGGGCAGTGTCGGGGAGCTGTTTTTT.

The sample holds a few counts of this clone. This chain links TRBV9 with TRBJ1-1; no firm D call. V lost 3 bases to trimming and J lost 5 bases, with 11 bases between them. CDR1 SGDLS and CDR2 YYNGEE come from the germline V gene. The CDR3 has 13 amino acids. The DNA for the CDR3 is TGTGCCAGCAGCGCCGATAGTTGGACTGAAGCTTTCTTT. Encoded protein: CASSADSWTEAFF.

The chain has TRBV12-3 or TRBV12-4 and TRBJ2-7; 7 bases fit TRBD2. V lost 5 bases and J lost 6; bases outside the gene matches: 7. The CDR3 extends over 13 amino acids. The DNA for the CDR3 is TGTGCCAGCAGTCGGGACTACGTCTCCGAGCAGTACTTC. Translation: CASSRDYVSEQYF.

This chain joins TRBV7-9 and TRBJ2-5, with a possible D match to TRBD2 (5 bases). There are 14 residues in the CDR3. The germline V gene has CDR1 SEHNR and CDR2 FQNEAQ (reference sequence). V dropped 1 base and J dropped 5 bases, with 11 bases sitting between them. CDR3: CASSLGLASETQYF. The DNA of the CDR3 is TGTGCCAGCAGCTTAGGGCTAGCATCGGAGACCCAGTACTTC.

J is TRBJ1-1 and V is TRBV9; 8 bases are a match to TRBD1. The V gene end was trimmed by 4 bases and the J gene end by 5 bases; junction bases not matched to a gene: 10. CDR3 size: 15 residues. Germline CDR1 SGDLS, CDR2 YYNGEE. CDR3 residues: CASSPRDRGWTEAFF. DNA of the CDR3: TGTGCCAGCAGCCCGCGAGACAGGGGATGGACTGAAGCTTTCTTT.

This clone was picked up one time. This sequence joins TRBV10-3 and TRBJ2-1; 9 nucleotides align to TRBD2. After removal of 3 bases from V and 7 bases from J, the junction contained 7 bases not matched to a gene. The germline V gene has CDR1 ENHRY and CDR2 SYGVKD. CDR3 length: 15 amino acids. The CDR3 coding sequence is TGTGCCATCAGTGATTTAGCGGGAGCGAGGAATGAGCAGTTCTTC. Translation: CAISDLAGARNEQFF.

This chain connects TRBV5-1 to TRBJ1-1, with a tentative D call TRBD1 (5 bases). Germline V CDR1 and CDR2: SGHRS, YFSETQ. V lost 2 bases to trimming and J lost 1 base, with 9 bases between them. This CDR3 has 14 residues. The CDR3 DNA follows: TGCGCCAGCAGCTTAGGGGCTTGGAACACTGAAGCTTTCTTT. Protein product: CASSLGAWNTEAFF.

This chain connects TRBV11-3 to TRBJ1-6, with a weak D call TRBD1 (5 bases). This CDR3 has 15 residues. The V end lost 5 bases, the J end lost 10 bases, and 18 bases lay between the germline ends. Germline CDR1 reads SGHNT; CDR2 reads YENEEA. CDR3 residues: CASSDQGLRGSPLHF. The CDR3 DNA reads TGTGCCAGCAGCGACCAAGGTCTGCGGGGCTCACCCCTCCACTTT.

The chain combines TRBV2 with TRBJ2-7, with a tentative D call TRBD1 (6 bases). The CDR3 length is 15 residues. Per the germline V gene, CDR1 is SNHLY and CDR2 is FYNNEI. Trimming stripped 5 bases from V and 2 bases from J, with 16 bases between. DNA for the CDR3: TGTGCCAGCAGTTCCGACAGGCCCCTTACCTACGAGCAGTACTTC. Protein sequence: CASSSDRPLTYEQYF.

CDR3 amino acids: CASSYSTLQYNEQFF. The CDR3 DNA is TGTGCCAGCAGTTACTCCACTCTTCAATACAATGAGCAGTTCTTC. The rearrangement links TRBV9 to TRBJ2-1; D uncertain. Germline V gene lookup returns CDR1 SGDLS and CDR2 YYNGEE. Deletions cut 5 bases from V and 4 bases from J, with 16 bases between. The CDR3 extends over 15 amino acids. The variable domain in full, completed from reference TRBV9 and TRBJ2-1, reads DSGVTQTPKHLITATGQRVTLRCSPRSGDLSVYWYQQSLDQGLQFLIQYYNGEERAKGNILERFSAQQFPDLHSELNLSSLELGDSALYFCASSYSTLQYNEQFFGPGTRLTVL.

The J gene is TRBJ2-2, the V gene TRBV19; 8 bases line up with TRBD1. The J segment lost 5 bases and the V segment lost 6 bases, leaving 8 bases of the junction unmatched. Germline V gene data show CDR1 as LNHDA and CDR2 as SQIVND (reference sequence). The CDR3 runs 15 residues. The chain's CDR3 is CASSQGALGTGELFF. The DNA of the CDR3 is TGTGCCAGTAGCCAGGGGGCGTTGGGAACCGGGGAGCTGTTTTTT.

The V and J genes are TRBV27 and TRBJ2-1; D is perhaps TRBD2 (6 bases). The CDR3 has 16 amino acids. V was pared by 2 bases and J by 7 bases, with 18 bases between. The V gene's germline CDR1 is MNHEY and CDR2 SMNVEV (reference sequence). This chain's CDR3 is CASSLIAVDSGNEQFF. The CDR3 region has the DNA TGTGCCAGCAGTTTAATCGCAGTAGACAGCGGGAATGAGCAGTTCTTC.

This clone was seen just once. The gene calls are TRBV19 and TRBJ1-1; D not certain. This CDR3 spans 16 amino acids. CDR1 is LNHDA and CDR2 is SQIVND in the germline V gene (reference sequence). Deletions cut 4 bases from V and 1 base from J, with 16 bases between. CDR3 in DNA: TGTGCCAGTAGTAAACTTCTCCCCGTTGGGAACACTGAAGCTTTCTTT. It translates to CASSKLLPVGNTEAFF. The full variable domain, in which reference TRBV19 and TRBJ1-1 provide the parts outside the CDR3, is DGGITQSPKYLFRKEGQNVTLSCEQNLNHDAMYWYRQDPGQGLRLIYYSQIVNDFQKGDIAEGYSVSREKKESFPLTVTSAQKNPTAFYLCASSKLLPVGNTEAFFGQGTRLTVV.

The V call is TRBV7-2, the J call TRBJ2-7; D might be TRBD2 (5 bases). Germline loops: CDR1 SGHTA, CDR2 FQGNSA. This CDR3 comprises 13 residues. V was trimmed by 2 bases and J by 1 base, leaving 6 bases between them. CDR3 region: CASSLSGSYEQYF. The DNA for the CDR3 is TGTGCCAGCAGCTTAAGCGGTTCCTACGAGCAGTACTTC. Full variable domain (missing parts from reference TRBV7-2 and TRBJ2-7): GAGVSQSPSNKVTEKGKDVELRCDPISGHTALYWYRQSLGQGLEFLIYFQGNSAPDKSGLPSDRFSAERTGGSVSTLTIQRTQQEDSAVYLCASSLSGSYEQYFGPGTRLTVT.

This clone has only one observation. The CDR3 loop is CASSVDSWGLSTDTQYF. In DNA, the CDR3 is TGTGCCAGCAGCGTAGATTCTTGGGGCCTTAGCACAGATACGCAGTATTTT. The V call is TRBV9, the J call TRBJ2-3; D is perhaps TRBD1 (5 bases). The V end was cut by 0 bases, the J end by 0 bases, with 14 bases between. Germline CDR1 is SGDLS and CDR2 is YYNGEE. The CDR3 runs 17 residues. The variable domain in full, completed from reference TRBV9 and TRBJ2-3, reads DSGVTQTPKHLITATGQRVTLRCSPRSGDLSVYWYQQSLDQGLQFLIQYYNGEERAKGNILERFSAQQFPDLHSELNLSSLELGDSALYFCASSVDSWGLSTDTQYFGPGTRLTVL.

The J gene is TRBJ1-2, the V gene TRBV12-2; the table's D call TRBD1 went unverified against the DNA. TRBV12-2 is given as a pseudogene. This CDR3 spans 16 amino acids. CDR3 DNA sequence: TGTGCAAGTCGCCTTCCACTCACAGGGACTAACTATGGCTACACCTTC. It specifies CASRLPLTGTNYGYTF.

The chain has TRBV6-5 and TRBJ1-3; D gene uncertain. Looked up from germline, CDR1 is MNHEY and CDR2 is SVGAGI. The V end lost 7 bases, the J end lost 2 bases, and 15 bases lay between the germline ends. The CDR3 contains 15 residues. The CDR3 region has the DNA TGTGCCAGCATCAGCCCGGGGTTAGCTGGAAACACCATATATTTT. This translates into CASISPGLAGNTIYF.

Here the CDR3 DNA reads TGTGCCAGCAGTCCGTGGGTCCGGGGTGAAGCTTTCTTT. This gives the protein CASSPWVRGEAFF. This chain uses TRBV27 with TRBJ1-1; no firm D call. CDR1 is MNHEY and CDR2 is SMNVEV in the germline V gene (reference sequence). The CDR3 runs 13 residues. The ends were cut back, 5 bases at V and 7 bases at J, with 14 bases in the middle.

A few counts support this clone. CDR3 sequence reads: CASSLRPGSSYEQYF. In DNA, the CDR3 is TGTGCCAGCAGCTTACGTCCGGGTAGCTCCTACGAGCAGTACTTC. The V gene is TRBV7-2, the J gene TRBJ2-7; D gene ambiguous. The V and J ends lost 2 bases and 0 bases respectively, with 11 bases between them. Germline CDR1 and CDR2: SGHTA and FQGNSA. This CDR3 contains 15 residues.

The rearrangement links TRBV20-1 to TRBJ1-3; D unclear. Germline CDR1 reads DFQATT; CDR2 reads SNEGSKA (reference sequence). This CDR3 has 14 amino acids. The germline V and J ends were trimmed by 3 bases and 4 bases, with 13 bases remaining between them. The CDR3 is CSASEQSGGNTIYF. The CDR3 region has the DNA TGCAGTGCTAGTGAACAGTCGGGAGGAAACACCATATATTTT.

The genes are TRBV9 and TRBJ2-7; D perhaps matches TRBD2 (5 bases). There are 15 residues in the CDR3. Deletions cut 0 bases from V and 5 bases from J, with 15 bases between. Germline CDR1 and CDR2: SGDLS and YYNGEE. In DNA form, the CDR3 reads TGTGCCAGCAGCGTAGTCGGGGTCCCCGGGAACGAGCAGTACTTC. Its protein product is CASSVVGVPGNEQYF.

This clone was observed a few times. The chain has TRBV9 and TRBJ1-6; unclear D gene. Germline CDR1 is SGDLS and CDR2 is YYNGEE. The CDR3 runs 14 residues. V lost 0 bases and J lost 7, with 8 bases in between. CDR3 loop: CASSVGTVNSPLHF. CDR3 coding DNA: TGTGCCAGCAGCGTAGGTACAGTCAATTCACCCCTCCACTTT.

The chain couples TRBV5-1 to TRBJ2-5; 8 nucleotides align to TRBD2. Trimming at V came to 2 bases and at J to 7 bases, leaving 10 bases not matched to a gene. This CDR3 contains 15 residues. Germline lookup yields CDR1 SGHRS and CDR2 YFSETQ. CDR3 protein: CASSFLSAGVWTQYF. Written as DNA, the CDR3 is TGCGCCAGCAGCTTTTTATCAGCGGGAGTGTGGACCCAGTACTTC.

This chain uses TRBV3-1 (or the pseudogene TRBV3-2) with TRBJ1-3; 7 bases are shared with TRBD1. Germline assignment: CDR1 LGHDT and CDR2 YNNKEL (reference sequence). This CDR3 comprises 18 residues. V lost 0 bases and J lost 0; bases outside the gene matches: 8. As DNA, the CDR3 is TGTGCCAGCAGCCAAGACGGGACAGCCCTTAGCTCTGGAAACACCATATATTTT. This translates into CASSQDGTALSSGNTIYF.

The J gene is TRBJ2-7, the V gene TRBV6-5; the D gene is possibly TRBD1 (5 bases). V shed 6 bases and J shed 2 bases, with 17 bases lying between them. The CDR3 spans 15 residues. Germline V gene sequence: CDR1 MNHEY, CDR2 SVGAGI. Here the CDR3 reads CASRRHGRATYEQYF. Written as DNA, the CDR3 is TGTGCCAGCAGGCGGCACGGCAGGGCTACCTACGAGCAGTACTTC.

CDR3 nucleotide sequence: TGCGCCAGCAGCTTGGACGGCCGGGGGAGTCAGCCCCAGCATTTT. Translating gives CASSLDGRGSQPQHF. V is TRBV5-1 and J is TRBJ1-5; D might be TRBD1 (5 bases). With 0 bases removed from V and 6 bases from J, the gap between germline ends came to 13 bases. CDR3 length: 15 residues. Germline V CDR1 and CDR2: SGHRS, YFSETQ.